This T cell receptor (beta chain) was obtained from a study of cytomegalovirus exposure and HLA in healthy donors. Study findings and constraints: Relative to the approximately 700-donor mean, N-insertions were reportedly fewer in an Asian-associated ancestry cluster in a later analysis.

Researchers ran the PCR with 60 Vbeta and 13 Jbeta primers. Assay used: immunoSEQ multiplex PCR; TCRdb lists only in-frame clones, some missing. The table shows some 74,000 clones, with 66% occurring only once. Comment on this clone: Its antigen remains unidentified.

This clonotype was obtained from a man aged 35-49 years in good health and CMV-seropositive. The sample comprised PBMCs.

CDR3 in amino acids: CASSSPVNTGELFF. In DNA, the CDR3 is TGTGCCAGCAGCTCTCCCGTGAACACCGGGGAGCTGTTTTTT. This chain connects TRBV5-5 to TRBJ2-2, with D uncertain. Per the germline V gene, CDR1 is SGHKS and CDR2 is YYEKEE (reference sequence). The CDR3 is made up of 14 amino acids. Trimming took 3 bases from V and 1 from J, leaving 7 bases between them.